Following are 25 T cell receptor beta chains from one sample sequenced in a study of T cells in Graves' hyperthyroidism and ophthalmopathy. The investigators amplified TCR beta CDR3 regions from RNA transcripts. During a first-round RT-PCR of the TCR CDR3, the HTBI primer set was used. Each CDR3 protein is one row after TCRdb ran MiXCR on the multiplex PCR reads. The table has over 300,000 distinct CDR3 sequences, 11% to 15% seen once; the top ten hold approximately 11%. The source material was blood. The receptor source for this set is a woman between 55 and 75 years old with Graves' hyperthyroidism.

This clonotype was seen only a few times. CDR3 DNA: TGTGCCAGCAGCGTAGGAGGCGGAGACCCCTACGAGCAGTACTTC. Encoded protein: CASSVGGGDPYEQYF. The chain joins TRBV9 to TRBJ2-7; D call uncertain. This CDR3 comprises 15 residues. V was shortened by 0 bases and J by 2 bases, with 12 bases between the two germline ends. Per germline, CDR1 SGDLS and CDR2 YYNGEE.

This clonotype was detected only a few times. The rearrangement joins TRBV20-1 to TRBJ2-2, with D possibly matching TRBD2 (6 bases). The CDR3 contains 13 residues. Germline V gives CDR1 DFQATT, CDR2 SNEGSKA (reference sequence). The CDR3 loop is CKRSRENTGELFF. CDR3 DNA sequence: TGCAAAAGGTCGCGGGAGAACACCGGGGAGCTGTTTTTT.

This clonotype was counted at least ten times. The chain recombines TRBV12-5 with TRBJ2-1; D is unclear. The germline V gene encodes CDR1 LGHNT and CDR2 FRNRAP. The CDR3 length is 13 residues. Trimming pared 1 base from V and 13 bases from J, leaving 14 bases between. The CDR3 here is CASGLGAPAQQFF. CDR3 coding DNA: TGTGCTAGTGGTTTGGGGGCACCCGCCCAACAGTTCTTC. The full variable domain, completed using reference TRBV12-5 and TRBJ2-1, is DARVTQTPRHKVTEMGQEVTMRCQPILGHNTVFWYRQTMMQGLELLAYFRNRAPLDDSGMPKDRFSAEMPDATLATLKIQPSEPRDSAVYFCASGLGAPAQQFFGPGTRLTVL.

This clonotype was detected many times. The V gene is TRBV3-1, the J gene TRBJ1-5, with D possibly being TRBD1 (5 bases). The CDR3 covers 16 residues. Germline V lookup: CDR1 LGHDT, CDR2 YNNKEL (reference sequence). V gave up 1 base and J gave up 0 bases, with 10 bases separating them. Here the CDR3 reads CASSQGQIYSNQPQHF. CDR3 DNA sequence: TGTGCCAGCAGCCAAGGACAGATTTATAGCAATCAGCCCCAGCATTTT.

The CDR3 DNA follows: TGTGCCACCAGTGAAAATCCGGGACAGGGGAGCTACGAGCAGTACTTC. Translating it yields CATSENPGQGSYEQYF. The chain has TRBV24-1 and TRBJ2-7, with 10 bases lining up with TRBD1. The trim removed 4 bases at V and 3 bases at J, leaving 8 bases unmatched. This CDR3 spans 16 amino acids. Germline V gene data show CDR1 as KGHDR and CDR2 as SFDVKD.

This clonotype was counted a few times. Since a much larger clone is just one base distant, this may be a read error. V is TRBV11-2 and J is TRBJ2-7; maybe TRBD1 (6 bases). Trimming took off 4 bases at V and 3 bases at J, with 10 bases between the two ends. The CDR3 is 13 amino acids. The germline gives CDR1 SGHAT, CDR2 FQNNGV. CDR3 DNA sequence: TGTGCCAGCAGCTCGCTACAGGGCTACGAGCAGTACTTC. Residues: CASSSLQGYEQYF.

This clonotype was found a few times. The chain links TRBV20-1 to TRBJ1-5, with TRBD1 identical over 8 bases. The ends lost 4 bases at V and 3 bases at J; junction bases unmatched: 5. Looked up from germline, CDR1 is DFQATT and CDR2 is SNEGSKA (reference sequence). There are 14 residues in the CDR3. The CDR3 here is CSATRQGPNQPQHF. The CDR3 nucleotides read TGCAGTGCTACCCGACAGGGGCCCAATCAGCCCCAGCATTTT.

This clonotype was recorded at least ten times. J is TRBJ1-1 and V is TRBV28, with 8 bases that match TRBD1. The germline V gene has CDR1 MDHEN and CDR2 SYDVKM. Trimming took 3 bases from V and 5 from J; bases not matched to a gene: 2. This CDR3 region has 13 residues. The CDR3, as DNA: TGTGCCAGCAGTTTGAACAGGGGGACTGAAGCTTTCTTT. It specifies CASSLNRGTEAFF.

The chain employs TRBV6-1 and TRBJ2-2; 7 nucleotides match TRBD2. The CDR3 contains 17 residues. J lost 5 bases, V lost 1 base, and 10 bases had no gene match. In germline, CDR1 is MNHNS, CDR2 SASEGT. The CDR3 nucleotides read TGTGCCAGCAGTGAAGTGGGCCCTAGCGGAACTACCGGGGAGCTGTTTTTT. This sequence encodes CASSEVGPSGTTGELFF.

V and J are TRBV2 and TRBJ1-5; TRBD1 is a possible D gene (5 bases). This CDR3 has 14 residues. CDR1 SNHLY and CDR2 FYNNEI come from the germline V gene. V lost 7 bases to trimming and J lost 2 bases, with 12 bases between them. This chain's CDR3 is CASTTLGGNQPQHF. The CDR3 region has the DNA TGTGCCAGCACCACCTTGGGGGGCAATCAGCCCCAGCATTTT.

The chain combines TRBV20-1 with TRBJ1-1; D not certain. Trimming pared 3 bases from V and 4 bases from J, leaving 12 bases between. CDR1 is DFQATT, CDR2 SNEGSKA, per germline (reference sequence). This CDR3 contains 13 residues. The CDR3 nucleotides read TGCAGTGCTAGGTTTGGGTTCGGCACTGAAGCTTTCTTT. Encoded protein: CSARFGFGTEAFF.

This clonotype was seen many times. The chain uses TRBV6-1 and TRBJ1-2; D remains ambiguous. CDR3 size: 15 residues. V gave up 6 bases and J gave up 7 bases, with 21 bases separating them. The germline V gene encodes CDR1 MNHNS and CDR2 SASEGT. In DNA form, the CDR3 reads TGTGCCAGCAGAACTACAGTAGATGGAATTCGTGGCTACACCTTC. It encodes CASRTTVDGIRGYTF.

The V gene is TRBV4-1, the J gene TRBJ2-7; tentatively, D is TRBD2 (5 bases). Per germline, CDR1 MGHRA and CDR2 YSYEKL. The CDR3 is made up of 14 amino acids. Trimming shortened V by 1 base and J by 1 base, and 8 bases separated the two germline ends. The CDR3 loop reads CASSQGRESYEQYF. Here the CDR3 DNA reads TGCGCCAGCAGCCAAGGTAGGGAGTCCTACGAGCAGTACTTC.

This clonotype was detected many times. The chain couples TRBV6-1 to TRBJ2-1; TRBD2 aligns across 7 bases. CDR3 size: 13 residues. With V trimmed by 7 bases and J by 4 bases, 4 bases remained unmatched. Germline values: CDR1 MNHNS, CDR2 SASEGT. CDR3 bases: TGTGCCAGCACTTCGGGAGGTTACAATGAGCAGTTCTTC. Translating gives CASTSGGYNEQFF.

Many counts were recorded for this clonotype. The chain employs TRBV15 and TRBJ1-1; no definite D call. Germline CDR1 reads LNHNV; CDR2 reads YYDKDF (reference sequence). This CDR3 contains 14 residues. With 1 base removed from V and 0 bases from J, the gap between germline ends came to 6 bases. The CDR3 nucleotides are TGTGCCACCAGCAGAGGTCTTTTGAACACTGAAGCTTTCTTT. Protein: CATSRGLLNTEAFF.

This clonotype was picked up many times. V is TRBV3-1 and J is TRBJ2-7; D may match TRBD1 or TRBD2 (6 bases each). The length of the CDR3 is 17 residues. Trimming removed 0 bases from V and 4 bases from J, with 19 bases in between. The germline V gene has CDR1 LGHDT and CDR2 YNNKEL (reference sequence). CDR3 amino acids: CASSQDGKWGADYEQYF. As DNA, the CDR3 is TGTGCCAGCAGCCAAGATGGGAAGTGGGGGGCTGATTACGAGCAGTACTTC.

This clonotype was detected many times. The genes are TRBV11-3 and TRBJ2-2; 10 positions match TRBD2. Trimming took 5 bases from V and 3 from J; bases not matched to a gene: 6. Germline CDR1 SGHNT, CDR2 YENEEA. The CDR3 totals 16 residues. CDR3 nucleotides: TGTGCCAGCAGCCTCGGACTAGCGGATGACACCGGGGAGCTGTTTTTT. Amino acid sequence: CASSLGLADDTGELFF.

This clonotype was observed at least ten times. CDR3 residues: CATKQESSGNTIYF. The CDR3 nucleotides are TGTGCCACAAAACAGGAGAGCTCTGGAAACACCATATATTTT. This chain joins TRBV2 and TRBJ1-3, with a possible D match to TRBD1 (5 bases). The V end lost 10 bases, the J end lost 0 bases, and 13 bases lay between the germline ends. Germline lookup yields CDR1 SNHLY and CDR2 FYNNEI. CDR3 length: 14 residues.

The sample holds a few counts of this clonotype. V and J are TRBV6-4 and TRBJ1-1; D not resolved. Germline V CDR1 and CDR2: MRHNA, SNTAGT. The CDR3 covers 13 residues. Trimming left V 0 bases short and J 5 bases short, with 7 bases between. CDR3 protein: CASSDSMGTEAFF. CDR3 coding DNA: TGTGCCAGCAGTGACTCGATGGGGACTGAAGCTTTCTTT.

This clonotype was seen once. The rearrangement joins TRBV28 to TRBJ1-4; 7 nucleotides line up with TRBD1. The CDR3 is made up of 14 amino acids. The junction had 7 bases not matched to a gene; V was cut back by 5 bases and J by 7 bases. Germline CDR1 is MDHEN and CDR2 is SYDVKM. The CDR3 here is CASSPHRGGEKLFF. The CDR3 DNA is TGTGCCAGCAGTCCCCACAGGGGAGGTGAAAAACTGTTTTTT.

This clonotype appeared many times. The genes are TRBV28 and TRBJ2-7; 8 bases agree with TRBD2. Trimming at V came to 6 bases and at J to 0 bases, leaving 19 bases not matched to a gene. This CDR3 spans 19 amino acids. Per germline, CDR1 MDHEN and CDR2 SYDVKM. The chain's CDR3 is CASSYPGRGIPRSSYEQYF. DNA of the CDR3: TGTGCCAGCAGCTACCCCGGGAGGGGCATCCCTCGGTCCTCCTACGAGCAGTACTTC.

The chain is built from TRBV28 and TRBJ1-5; 8 nucleotides agree with TRBD1. This CDR3 contains 14 residues. Germline CDR1 and CDR2: MDHEN and SYDVKM. V shed 4 bases and J 6 bases; nucleotides not matched to a gene: 5. As DNA, the CDR3 is TGTGCCAGCAGTTCGGACAGGGAGGTTCAGCCCCAGCATTTT. Amino acid sequence: CASSSDREVQPQHF.

This clonotype was seen only a few times. The chain is built from TRBV15 and TRBJ1-6; a weak D match, TRBD1 (6 bases). Trimming removed 4 bases from V and 11 bases from J, with 18 bases in between. The CDR3 is made up of 15 amino acids. Germline CDR1 and CDR2: LNHNV and YYDKDF (reference sequence). Here the CDR3 DNA reads TGTGCCACCAGCAAAGGGTCTCAGGGGTGGGCACCCCTCCACTTT. Its translation is CATSKGSQGWAPLHF.

This chain uses TRBV7-9 with TRBJ1-3; 10 bases agree with TRBD1. The V and J ends lost 5 bases and 4 bases, in that order; junction bases with no gene match: 8. Germline-derived CDR1 and CDR2 are SEHNR and FQNEAQ (reference sequence). The length of the CDR3 is 16 residues. CDR3 DNA sequence: TGTGCCAGCAGCCCCCCCGGGACAGGGGCCGGAAACACCATATATTTT. It codes for CASSPPGTGAGNTIYF. Based on the CDR3 plus reference TRBV7-9 and TRBJ1-3, the full variable domain is DTGVSQNPRHKITKRGQNVTFRCDPISEHNRLYWYRQTLGQGPEFLTYFQNEAQLEKSRLLSDRFSAERPKGSFSTLEIQRTEQGDSAMYLCASSPPGTGAGNTIYFGEGSWLTVV.

This clonotype was recorded many times. V gene TRBV3-1 combines with J gene TRBJ2-3; D is possibly TRBD1 (6 bases). Germline values: CDR1 LGHDT, CDR2 YNNKEL (reference sequence). This CDR3 is 14 amino acids long. The V and J ends lost 1 base and 3 bases respectively, with 8 bases between them. CDR3 DNA: TGTGCCAGCAGCCAAGGAGGGGGAACAGATACGCAGTATTTT. Translated, it gives CASSQGGGTDTQYF.